This T cell receptor (beta chain) was sequenced for a study of T cells after yellow fever vaccination. Overall study results and limits: FACS-sorted repertoires could contain abundant clonotypes contaminating from the bulk population.

V lost 2 bases, J lost 3 bases, and 17 bases lay in between. The germline CDR1 and CDR2 sequences are MDHEN and SYDVKM. The CDR3 consists of 17 residues. TCR cDNA was made by 5'RACE template switching, adding a universal primer site and UMIs. TCRdb recomputed calls from the 5' RACE reads with MiXCR, one row per CDR3 protein. The data contain a few hundred thousand distinct CDR3 sequences, about a sixth of them singletons. As concerns this clonotype: What it binds is not known.

The chain combines TRBV28 with TRBJ2-1; D may be TRBD1 (6 bases). The receptor was derived from a man between 18 and 29 years old who received the YFV17D yellow fever vaccine. The sample in question was PBMCs, obtained about 5 days after the first yellow fever vaccination. Written as DNA, the CDR3 is TGTGCCAGCAGTTTACATTGGACAGACCGATACTACAATGAGCAGTTCTTC. Translated: CASSLHWTDRYYNEQFF. Supplemented by reference TRBV28 and TRBJ2-1, the full variable domain reads DVKVTQSSRYLVKRTGEKVFLECVQDMDHENMFWYRQDPGLGLRLIYFSYDVKMKEKGDIPEGYSVSREKKERFSLILESASTNQTSMYLCASSLHWTDRYYNEQFFGPGTRLTVL.